Included here is one TCR beta chain sequence, with context. What it binds is unknown. The data were taken from a study of brain T cells in children with intractable seizures. General observations from the study: Clones missing pre-surgery may reflect undersampling of that blood sample.

The time point: blood from clinic visit 5 months post-surgery; TSC patient then seizure free. The method was immunoSEQ multiplex PCR; TCRdb's version includes in-frame clones alone and lacks a portion of them. The sample has approximately 330,000 clones; more than 85% are singletons. Sequencing used peripheral blood, obtained less than 6 months after surgery. The TCR originated in a boy younger than two with tuberous sclerosis and intractable seizures.

DNA for the CDR3: TGTGCCACCAGTGACCCCCAATCGGGCGAAAAACTGTTTTTT. As protein: CATSDPQSGEKLFF. The chain recombines TRBV24-1 with TRBJ1-4; D uncertain. Trimming shortened V by 4 bases and J by 8 bases, and 13 bases separated the two germline ends. Germline V lookup: CDR1 KGHDR, CDR2 SFDVKD. The CDR3 runs 14 residues.